Shown below are 9 T cell receptor beta chains from a single sample sequenced in a study of cytomegalovirus exposure and HLA in healthy donors. The study ran its PCR with 60 Vbeta and 13 Jbeta primers. The method was immunoSEQ multiplex PCR; TCRdb's version includes in-frame clones alone and lacks a portion of them. The sample yields some 110,000 clones, over 70% seen once. Input material: PBMCs. Receptors were obtained from a woman in her fifties or sixties in good health and CMV-seropositive.

This clone was counted a few times. CDR3 in DNA: TGTGCCAGCAGCCCAGTGGGACAGCCCGATCAGCCCCAGCATTTT. Its translation: CASSPVGQPDQPQHF. The V call is TRBV7-2, the J call TRBJ1-5; TRBD1 matches at 7 bases. J was trimmed by 5 bases and V by 5 bases; bases with no gene match: 9. CDR1 is SGHTA and CDR2 is FQGNSA in the germline V gene. The CDR3 has 15 amino acids.

This clone has more than one count but fewer than ten. One end of the junction fails to match germline, which may point to a read error. The CDR3 DNA reads TGTGCCAGCAGCCCCCTCCCCTTC. It codes for CASSPLPF. The gene calls are TRBV3-1 (or the pseudogene TRBV3-2) and TRBJ1-2; D is unclear. This CDR3 has 8 amino acids. In germline, CDR1 is LGHDT, CDR2 YNNKEL (reference sequence).

The CDR3 nucleotides read TGTGCCAGCAGTTTTTTAGGAGGCGAGCAGTACTTC. Residues: CASSFLGGEQYF. The chain links TRBV28 to TRBJ2-7; perhaps TRBD2 as D (5 bases). The CDR3 has 12 amino acids. Trimming stripped 3 bases from V and 6 bases from J, with 9 bases between. Looked up from germline, CDR1 is MDHEN and CDR2 is SYDVKM.

This clone was seen a single time. The rearrangement uses TRBV4-3 and TRBJ1-2, with D possibly TRBD1 on 6 matching bases. Trimming pared 2 bases from V and 0 bases from J, leaving 13 bases between. Germline V gives CDR1 LGHNA, CDR2 YSLEER. CDR3 length: 16 amino acids. CDR3: CASSQQGTASNYGYTF. The CDR3, as DNA: TGCGCCAGCAGCCAACAGGGGACCGCTTCTAACTATGGCTACACCTTC.

V and J are TRBV5-4 and TRBJ2-5; D is ambiguous. CDR1 and CDR2 from the germline V gene are SGHNT and YYREEE (reference sequence). V shed 0 bases and J shed 11 bases, with 14 bases lying between them. The CDR3 runs to 13 residues. The CDR3 reads CASSLVASNEQYF. CDR3 in DNA: TGTGCCAGCAGCTTGGTGGCTAGTAATGAGCAGTACTTC.

The V gene is TRBV9, the J gene TRBJ2-7, with no clear D. Germline V gene data show CDR1 as SGDLS and CDR2 as YYNGEE. V lost 8 bases and J 6 bases, leaving 9 bases between the germline ends. The CDR3 is 10 residues long. CDR3 residues: CARPKLEQYF. DNA for the CDR3: TGTGCCAGACCGAAGCTCGAGCAGTACTTC.

This chain joins TRBV5-1 and TRBJ2-6; TRBD1 might be the D (5 bases). Germline assignment: CDR1 SGHRS and CDR2 YFSETQ. V was clipped by 4 bases and J by 0 bases, with 5 bases between them. The CDR3 contains 14 residues. CDR3 nucleotide sequence: TGCGCCAGCAGCGACAGCTCTGGGGCCAACGTCCTGACTTTC. It is translated as CASSDSSGANVLTF.

J is TRBJ1-6 and V is TRBV4-3, with 7 nucleotides matching TRBD1. Trimming removed 0 bases from V and 14 bases from J; junction bases left unmatched: 4. Germline assignment: CDR1 LGHNA and CDR2 YSLEER. There are 13 residues in the CDR3. The CDR3 region has the DNA TGCGCCAGCAGCCAAGAAACCAGGGGGGCCCTCCACTTT. It is translated as CASSQETRGALHF.

CDR3 region: CATSRDPGQGNTGELFF. In DNA form, the CDR3 reads TGTGCCACCAGCAGAGATCCAGGACAGGGGAACACCGGGGAGCTGTTTTTT. The chain links TRBV15 to TRBJ2-2; 8 positions agree with TRBD1. CDR1 and CDR2 from the germline V gene are LNHNV and YYDKDF (reference sequence). J lost 1 base, V lost 0 bases, and 4 bases had no gene match. This CDR3 has 17 amino acids.